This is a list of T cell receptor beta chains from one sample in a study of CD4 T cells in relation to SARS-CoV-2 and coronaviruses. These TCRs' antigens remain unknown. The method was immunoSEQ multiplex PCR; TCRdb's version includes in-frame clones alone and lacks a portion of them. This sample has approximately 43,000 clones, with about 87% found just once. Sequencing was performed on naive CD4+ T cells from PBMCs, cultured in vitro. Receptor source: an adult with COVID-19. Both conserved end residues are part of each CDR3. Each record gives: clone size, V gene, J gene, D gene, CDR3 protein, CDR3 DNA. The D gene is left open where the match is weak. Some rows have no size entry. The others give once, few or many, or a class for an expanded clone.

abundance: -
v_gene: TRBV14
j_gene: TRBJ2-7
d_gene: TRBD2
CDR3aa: CASSQEFAGGPGEQYF
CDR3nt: TGTGCCAGCAGCCAAGAGTTCGCGGGAGGGCCGGGGGAGCAGTACTTC

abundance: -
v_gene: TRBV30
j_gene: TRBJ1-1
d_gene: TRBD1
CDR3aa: CAWIQGDTEAFF
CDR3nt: TGTGCCTGGATTCAGGGGGATACTGAAGCTTTCTTT

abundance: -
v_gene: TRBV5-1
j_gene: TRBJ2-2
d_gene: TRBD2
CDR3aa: CASTGLESGELFF
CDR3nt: TGCGCCAGTACGGGACTAGAGTCCGGGGAGCTGTTTTTT

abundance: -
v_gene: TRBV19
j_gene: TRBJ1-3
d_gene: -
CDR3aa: CASSLGNSGNTIYF
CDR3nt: TGTGCCAGTAGTCTAGGGAACTCTGGAAACACCATATATTTT

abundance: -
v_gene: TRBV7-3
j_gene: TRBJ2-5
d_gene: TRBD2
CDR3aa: CASSLGLAEETQYF
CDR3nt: TGTGCCAGCAGCTTGGGACTAGCAGAAGAGACCCAGTACTTC

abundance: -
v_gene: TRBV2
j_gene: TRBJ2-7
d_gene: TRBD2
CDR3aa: CASSERAGSGRAGYEQYF
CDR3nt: TGTGCCAGCAGTGAAAGGGCCGGCAGCGGGAGGGCCGGGTACGAGCAGTACTTC

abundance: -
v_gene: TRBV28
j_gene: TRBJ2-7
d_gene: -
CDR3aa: CASSLTDQPAYEQYF
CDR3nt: TGTGCCAGCAGTTTAACGGACCAGCCAGCCTACGAGCAGTACTTC

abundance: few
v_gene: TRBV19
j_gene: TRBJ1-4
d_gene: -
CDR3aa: CASSMGLGEKLFF
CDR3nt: TGTGCCAGTAGTATGGGTCTAGGGGAAAAACTGTTTTTT

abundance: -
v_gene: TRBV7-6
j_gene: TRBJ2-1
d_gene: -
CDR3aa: CASSLSESYNEQFF
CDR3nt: TGTGCCAGCAGCTTAAGCGAGAGCTACAATGAGCAGTTCTTC

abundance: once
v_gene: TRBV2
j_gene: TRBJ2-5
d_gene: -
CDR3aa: CASRLLAALQETQYF
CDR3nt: TGTGCCAGCAGGCTACTAGCAGCCCTCCAAGAGACCCAGTACTTC

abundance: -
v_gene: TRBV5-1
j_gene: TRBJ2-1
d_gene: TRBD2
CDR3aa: CASSLAGANNEQFF
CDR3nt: TGCGCCAGCAGCTTAGCGGGAGCCAATAATGAGCAGTTCTTC

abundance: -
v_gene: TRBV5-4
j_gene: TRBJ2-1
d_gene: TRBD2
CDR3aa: CASSLGAGESYNEQFF
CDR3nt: TGTGCCAGCAGCTTGGGAGCGGGAGAGTCCTACAATGAGCAGTTCTTC

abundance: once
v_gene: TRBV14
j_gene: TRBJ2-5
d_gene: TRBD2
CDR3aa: CASSQDPWLGLEEETQYF
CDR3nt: TGTGCCAGCAGCCAAGATCCCTGGTTGGGACTAGAGGAGGAGACCCAGTACTTC

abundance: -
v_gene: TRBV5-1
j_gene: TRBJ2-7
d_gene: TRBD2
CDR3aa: CASSYIAGGPPEQYF
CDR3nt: TGCGCCAGCAGCTACATAGCGGGAGGGCCGCCCGAGCAGTACTTC

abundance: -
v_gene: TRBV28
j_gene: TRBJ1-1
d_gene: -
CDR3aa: CASSPSRGVNTEAFF
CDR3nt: TGTGCCAGCAGTCCTTCAAGGGGGGTGAACACTGAAGCTTTCTTT

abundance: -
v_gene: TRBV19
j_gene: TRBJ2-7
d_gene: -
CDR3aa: CASSISASYEQYF
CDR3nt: TGTGCCAGTAGTATCTCGGCCAGCTACGAGCAGTACTTC

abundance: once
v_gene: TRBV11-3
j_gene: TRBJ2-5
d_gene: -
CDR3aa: CASSFTPQETQYF
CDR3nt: TGTGCCAGCAGCTTTACGCCCCAAGAGACCCAGTACTTC

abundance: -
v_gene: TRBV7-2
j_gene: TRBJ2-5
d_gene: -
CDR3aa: CASSVGQQETQYF
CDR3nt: TGTGCCAGCAGCGTCGGACAGCAAGAGACCCAGTACTTC

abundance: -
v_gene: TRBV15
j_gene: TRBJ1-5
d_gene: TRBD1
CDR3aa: CATSSGGPNQPQHF
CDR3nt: TGTGCCACCAGCTCAGGGGGCCCGAATCAGCCCCAGCATTTT

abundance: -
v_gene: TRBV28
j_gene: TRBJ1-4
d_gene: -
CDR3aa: CASSLNGEKLFF
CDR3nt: TGTGCCAGCAGCTTAAACGGGGAAAAACTGTTTTTT

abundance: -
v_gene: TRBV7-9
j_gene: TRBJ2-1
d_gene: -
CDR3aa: CASSLPSRGNEQFF
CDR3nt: TGTGCCAGCAGCCTCCCCTCGCGGGGAAATGAGCAGTTCTTC

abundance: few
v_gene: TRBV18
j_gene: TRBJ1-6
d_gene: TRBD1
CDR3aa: CASSPGQGSSPLHF
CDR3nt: TGTGCCAGCTCACCGGGACAGGGAAGTTCACCCCTCCACTTT

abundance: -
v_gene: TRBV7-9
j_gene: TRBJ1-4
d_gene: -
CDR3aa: CASSLRGARNEKLFF
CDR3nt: TGTGCCAGCAGCTTAAGAGGGGCCCGAAATGAAAAACTGTTTTTT

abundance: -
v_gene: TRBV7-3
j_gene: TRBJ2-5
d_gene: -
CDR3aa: CAGPSKTAPLGIEETQYF
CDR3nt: TGTGCCGGACCGAGTAAGACAGCCCCCCTGGGAATTGAAGAGACCCAGTACTTC

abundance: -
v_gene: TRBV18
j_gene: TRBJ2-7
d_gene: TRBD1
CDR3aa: CASSTGQGYEQYF
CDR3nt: TGTGCCAGCTCCACGGGACAGGGGTACGAGCAGTACTTC

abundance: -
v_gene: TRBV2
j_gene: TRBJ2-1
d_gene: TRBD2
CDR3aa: CASSPTSGRVLDEQFF
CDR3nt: TGTGCCAGCAGTCCCACTAGCGGGAGGGTTCTGGATGAGCAGTTCTTC

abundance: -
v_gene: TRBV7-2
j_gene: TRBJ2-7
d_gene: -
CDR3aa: CASSLGWGVEQYF
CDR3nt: TGTGCCAGCAGCTTAGGGTGGGGAGTCGAGCAGTACTTC

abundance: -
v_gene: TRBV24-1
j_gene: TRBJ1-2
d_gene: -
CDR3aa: CATSRANYGYTF
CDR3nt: TGTGCCACCAGTCGAGCTAACTATGGCTACACCTTC

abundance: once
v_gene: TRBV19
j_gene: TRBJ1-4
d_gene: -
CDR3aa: CASTNGQFNEKLFF
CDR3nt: TGTGCCAGTACCAACGGACAGTTTAATGAAAAACTGTTTTTT